This entry concerns a single T cell receptor (beta chain). CDR3 size: 12 residues. Trimming left V 2 bases short and J 6 bases short, with 11 bases between. Germline-derived CDR1 and CDR2 are GTSNPN and SVGIG (reference sequence). The authors' processing: Scientists estimated how many nucleated cells there were by amplifying reference gene primers. Using immunoSEQ multiplex PCR, the repertoire was profiled, and TCRdb retains in-frame clones only, with some absent. The DNA was the basis for D and trimming; V, J and clone size are from that table. The table has some 120,000 clones, around 78% seen once. The record originates from a study of blood T cell repertoires in COVID-19. The wider study: Material from acute and convalescent COVID-19 was sourced from the United States, Italy and Spain. PBMCs, B-cell-depleted T cells, or T cells provided the cDNA or gDNA that made up the material.

The V call is TRBV30, the J call TRBJ2-7; D possibly corresponds to TRBD2 (6 bases). The sequenced sample consisted of peripheral blood. The sequence derives from a human donor in a cohort sampled during active COVID-19. Here the CDR3 reads CAWSRRDREQYF. The CDR3 DNA reads TGTGCCTGGAGTAGGAGGGATCGCGAGCAGTACTTC. Drawing the rest from reference TRBV30 and TRBJ2-7, the complete variable domain is SQTIHQWPATLVQPVGSPLSLECTVEGTSNPNLYWYRQAAGRGLQLLFYSVGIGQISSEVPQNLSASRPQDRQFILSSKKLLLSDSGFYLCAWSRRDREQYFGPGTRLTVT.